Following are 21 T cell receptor beta chains from one sample sequenced in a study of CD8+CD57+ T cells in acquired aplastic anemia. Genomic DNA was employed as the template in profiling TCR beta VDJ and CDR3. TCRdb re-analysed the reads in MiXCR, keeping a single row per CDR3 protein. The sample lists about 180,000 distinct CDR3 sequences, about half occurring once. Sequencing input: sorted CD4+, CD8+, or CD8+CD57+ T cells (not recorded which) from PBMCs. These receptors were obtained from a human donor in good health.

This clonotype has a single count. V is TRBV9 and J is TRBJ1-3; D gene uncertain. V lost 2 bases and J 6 bases, leaving 3 bases between the germline ends. Germline CDR1 reads SGDLS; CDR2 reads YYNGEE. The CDR3 covers 11 residues. In nucleotides, the CDR3 is TGTGCCAGCAGCGTCTCAAACACCATATATTTT. Its protein product is CASSVSNTIYF.

The rearrangement joins TRBV19 to TRBJ1-2; D remains ambiguous. Germline V gene sequence: CDR1 LNHDA, CDR2 SQIVND (reference sequence). Trimming stripped 9 bases from V and 3 bases from J, with 20 bases between. The CDR3 sequence is 15 residues long. CDR3 region: CASSPPDVAHYGYTF. Written as DNA, the CDR3 is TGTGCCAGCTCACCACCGGACGTGGCTCACTATGGCTACACCTTC.

This clonotype was counted ten times or more. The chain links TRBV14 to TRBJ2-6; unclear D gene. With 6 bases removed from V and 0 bases from J, the gap between germline ends came to 6 bases. The CDR3 sequence is 14 residues long. Germline assignment: CDR1 SGHDN and CDR2 FVKESK. Written as DNA, the CDR3 is TGTGCCAGCAGTCTCAGCTCTGGGGCCAACGTCCTGACTTTC. This sequence encodes CASSLSSGANVLTF.

The chain employs TRBV5-1 and TRBJ2-5, with a tentative D call TRBD1 (5 bases). The CDR3 runs to 12 residues. The germline V gene encodes CDR1 SGHRS and CDR2 YFSETQ. Trimming pared 8 bases from V and 5 bases from J, leaving 13 bases between. The CDR3 protein is CASRAGFETQYF. The CDR3 DNA is TGCGCCAGTAGAGCAGGGTTTGAGACCCAGTACTTC.

This clonotype was seen a few times. This chain connects TRBV20-1 to TRBJ2-7; D remains unclear. Per germline, CDR1 DFQATT and CDR2 SNEGSKA (reference sequence). The CDR3 totals 12 residues. Trimming removed 1 base from V and 1 base from J, with 5 bases in between. The CDR3 sequence: CSARGQSYEQYF. CDR3 nucleotides: TGCAGTGCTAGAGGGCAGTCCTACGAGCAGTACTTC.

This clonotype was detected ten times or more. The chain couples TRBV4-3 to TRBJ1-1, with D perhaps TRBD1 (5 bases). Germline V CDR1 and CDR2: LGHNA, YSLEER. The CDR3 loop spans 13 amino acids. Trimming pared 1 base from V and 9 bases from J, leaving 12 bases between. The CDR3 here is CASSQGGENKAFF. The DNA for the CDR3 is TGCGCCAGCAGCCAAGGGGGGGAGAATAAAGCTTTCTTT.

Many counts were recorded for this clonotype. This chain joins TRBV10-3 and TRBJ1-1; possibly TRBD1 for D (6 bases). V lost 0 bases and J lost 3, with 11 bases in between. Germline V gives CDR1 ENHRY, CDR2 SYGVKD. The CDR3 runs to 15 residues. CDR3 coding DNA: TGTGCCATCAGTGAGTCTAGGGGGACGGACACTGAAGCTTTCTTT. Its translation: CAISESRGTDTEAFF.

This clonotype was found many times. J is TRBJ1-5 and V is TRBV19, with 9 bases identical to TRBD1. Germline CDR1 is LNHDA and CDR2 is SQIVND (reference sequence). V gave up 6 bases and J gave up 6 bases; unmatched junction bases: 6. The CDR3 extends over 14 amino acids. CDR3 nucleotides: TGTGCCAGTAGACGACAGGGGGTGGTTCAGCCCCAGCATTTT. Protein sequence: CASRRQGVVQPQHF.

Only a few counts were recorded for this clonotype. The chain combines TRBV2 with TRBJ2-7, with 11 bases that match TRBD1. The CDR3 runs to 22 residues. Germline CDR1 SNHLY, CDR2 FYNNEI. The junction had 26 bases not matched to a gene; V was cut back by 2 bases and J by 5 bases. Written as DNA, the CDR3 is TGTGCCAGCAGTGAAAAGTGGAAAAGTGTTAGGACAGGGGGCTCGGCTCGGGACGAGCAGTACTTC. Translation: CASSEKWKSVRTGGSARDEQYF.

In its sample, this clonotype was seen a few times. The chain links TRBV30 to TRBJ2-7, with TRBD1 matching over 7 bases. The germline gives CDR1 GTSNPN, CDR2 SVGIG (reference sequence). V dropped 2 bases and J dropped 3; count of bases not matched to a gene: 7. CDR3 size: 14 residues. The CDR3 DNA sequence: TGTGCCTGGAGTAAGGGGACAGCCCACTACGAGCAGTACTTC. Translated: CAWSKGTAHYEQYF. Based on the CDR3 plus reference TRBV30 and TRBJ2-7, the full variable domain is SQTIHQWPATLVQPVGSPLSLECTVEGTSNPNLYWYRQAAGRGLQLLFYSVGIGQISSEVPQNLSASRPQDRQFILSSKKLLLSDSGFYLCAWSKGTAHYEQYFGPGTRLTVT.

CDR3 in DNA: TGCAGCGTTTTCCGGGACAGGCCTGAAGCTTTCTTT. Its protein is CSVFRDRPEAFF. The J gene is TRBJ1-1, the V gene TRBV29-1, with 8 nucleotides matching TRBD1. Germline V gene lookup returns CDR1 SQVTM and CDR2 ANQGSEA. The CDR3 is 12 residues long. V lost 5 bases, J lost 6 bases, and 5 bases stayed unmatched.

The chain links TRBV5-1 to TRBJ2-5; 9 bases agree with TRBD2. Germline V CDR1 and CDR2: SGHRS, YFSETQ. Losses at the gene ends were 0 bases for V and 0 bases for J; bases not matched to a gene: 3. The CDR3 totals 16 residues. CDR3 sequence: CASSLGASGNQETQYF. The DNA for the CDR3 is TGCGCCAGCAGCTTGGGGGCTAGCGGGAACCAAGAGACCCAGTACTTC.

The chain uses TRBV19 and TRBJ2-7; TRBD1 matches 9 bases. The CDR3 has 15 residues. The V gene end was trimmed by 1 base and the J gene end by 6 bases; junction bases not matched to a gene: 7. CDR1 and CDR2 from the germline V gene are LNHDA and SQIVND (reference sequence). The CDR3 here is CASSIGGTGTGEQYF. The CDR3 DNA is TGTGCCAGTAGTATAGGCGGGACAGGGACGGGCGAGCAGTACTTC.

This clonotype was counted at least ten times. V is TRBV12-5 and J is TRBJ2-5, with 9 bases identical to TRBD2. CDR3 size: 15 residues. With 2 bases clipped from V and 5 bases from J, the junction kept 6 bases outside the gene matches. Germline V gene lookup returns CDR1 LGHNT and CDR2 FRNRAP. This CDR3 reads CASGLTGTSWETQYF. The CDR3 nucleotides are TGTGCTAGTGGTTTGACCGGGACTAGCTGGGAGACCCAGTACTTC.

The rearrangement joins TRBV24-1 to TRBJ1-1; D is unresolved. The CDR3 length is 14 residues. Per the germline V gene, CDR1 is KGHDR and CDR2 is SFDVKD. V gave up 12 bases and J gave up 4 bases, with 20 bases separating them. Here the CDR3 reads CASSPGRSVTEAFF. As DNA, the CDR3 is TGTGCCTCCTCTCCAGGCAGGTCGGTCACTGAAGCTTTCTTT.

This clonotype was seen repeatedly, ten times or more. The V call is TRBV20-1, the J call TRBJ2-7; D is uncertain. V lost 0 bases to trimming and J lost 1 base, with 13 bases between them. The CDR3 is 15 amino acids. Germline loops: CDR1 DFQATT, CDR2 SNEGSKA (reference sequence). The CDR3 DNA sequence: TGCAGTGCTAGAGATCGGTGGGAAACGTCCTACGAGCAGTACTTC. This translates into CSARDRWETSYEQYF.

This clonotype was detected ten times or more. This sequence joins TRBV24-1 and TRBJ2-5; D perhaps matches TRBD2 (5 bases). V shed 3 bases and J shed 1 base, with 8 bases lying between them. Per the germline V gene, CDR1 is KGHDR and CDR2 is SFDVKD. The CDR3 loop spans 14 amino acids. The CDR3 region is CATSDTGSQETQYF. The CDR3, as DNA: TGTGCCACCAGTGATACGGGGAGCCAAGAGACCCAGTACTTC.

The rearrangement joins TRBV6-5 to TRBJ1-1; possible D gene TRBD1, 5 bases. The CDR3 length is 15 residues. Per germline, CDR1 MNHEY and CDR2 SVGAGI. The germline V and J ends were trimmed by 2 bases and 4 bases, with 14 bases remaining between them. Here the CDR3 DNA reads TGTGCCAGCAGTTACGACTGGGGCCAGGGCACTGAAGCTTTCTTT. Its protein is CASSYDWGQGTEAFF.

The chain is built from TRBV28 and TRBJ1-5; D is undetermined. Germline assignment: CDR1 MDHEN and CDR2 SYDVKM. V lost 7 bases, J lost 1 base, and 5 bases lay in between. The CDR3 has 12 amino acids. The CDR3: CASTISNQPQHF. In DNA form, the CDR3 reads TGTGCCAGCACTATAAGCAATCAGCCCCAGCATTTT.

The genes are TRBV2 and TRBJ1-5; 7 nucleotides line up with TRBD1. V shed 8 bases, J shed 3 bases, and the junction held 4 bases outside the gene matches. Germline CDR1 reads SNHLY; CDR2 reads FYNNEI. The CDR3 has 13 residues. In DNA, the CDR3 is TGTGCCAGCGCGGGACAGCCCAATCAGCCCCAGCATTTT. Its protein product is CASAGQPNQPQHF.

The chain uses TRBV15 and TRBJ1-1; weak D call: TRBD1 (6 bases). Trimming took off 1 base at V and 0 bases at J, with 12 bases between the two ends. Germline CDR1 LNHNV, CDR2 YYDKDF (reference sequence). This CDR3 has 16 residues. As DNA, the CDR3 is TGTGCCACCAGCAGAGGCAGGGGCGGGATGAACACTGAAGCTTTCTTT. This gives the protein CATSRGRGGMNTEAFF.